The 23 T cell receptor beta chains below were found in one sample sequenced in a study of response to subunit inactivated influenza vaccine. TCRdb redid the calling of the RT-PCR reads with MiXCR, one entry per CDR3 protein. The repertoire holds about 240,000 distinct CDR3 sequences, with approximately 12% as singletons. Sample: non-naive T cells sorted from PBMCs, taken 14 days before vaccination. The receptors stem from a man in his forties or fifties who received an inactivated influenza vaccine.

This clonotype was found many times. The V and J genes are TRBV2 and TRBJ1-5; possible D gene TRBD1, 5 bases. Trimming took 4 bases from V and 7 from J, leaving 11 bases between them. Germline V gene data show CDR1 as SNHLY and CDR2 as FYNNEI. The CDR3 sequence is 13 residues long. The CDR3, as DNA: TGTGCCAGCAGTGTCAGCAGGGACCAGCCCCAGCATTTT. It is translated as CASSVSRDQPQHF.

This clonotype occurred a few times. This chain uses TRBV6-1 with TRBJ1-5; the D is unclear. CDR3 length: 13 amino acids. V lost 1 base and J 2 bases, leaving 3 bases between the germline ends. Germline values: CDR1 MNHNS, CDR2 SASEGT. The CDR3 loop is CASSEVGNQPQHF. CDR3 bases: TGTGCCAGCAGTGAAGTCGGCAATCAGCCCCAGCATTTT.

This clonotype was seen a few times. J is TRBJ2-5 and V is TRBV6-1; TRBD1 might be the D (5 bases). This CDR3 is 13 amino acids long. Per germline, CDR1 MNHNS and CDR2 SASEGT. V was cut by 8 bases and J by 0 bases, with 10 bases left in between. The CDR3 nucleotides read TGTGCCAGCGACTCAGGGAACCAAGAGACCCAGTACTTC. This translates into CASDSGNQETQYF.

The chain has TRBV6-1 and TRBJ2-3, with D possibly called TRBD1 or TRBD2 (5 bases each). CDR3 length: 14 amino acids. Trimming took 4 bases from V and 0 from J, leaving 8 bases between them. CDR1 is MNHNS and CDR2 is SASEGT in the germline V gene. The CDR3 DNA reads TGTGCCAGCAGTGTCCGGGACAGCACAGATACGCAGTATTTT. Translation: CASSVRDSTDTQYF.

This clonotype was picked up many times. V is TRBV6-5 and J is TRBJ2-7, with 8 bases identical to TRBD1. Germline trimming cut 0 bases from V and 1 base from J; bases unmatched to any gene: 5. The CDR3 covers 16 residues. Germline V gene data show CDR1 as MNHEY and CDR2 as SVGAGI. CDR3 in amino acids: CASSYSQGASSYEQYF. CDR3 sequence (DNA): TGTGCCAGCAGTTACTCCCAGGGGGCCTCATCCTACGAGCAGTACTTC.

The chain employs TRBV10-3 and TRBJ2-3; 8 bases agree with TRBD2. This CDR3 is 15 amino acids long. Looked up from germline, CDR1 is ENHRY and CDR2 is SYGVKD. The V gene end was trimmed by 5 bases and the J gene end by 5 bases; junction bases not matched to a gene: 9. DNA of the CDR3: TGTGCCATCAGTTTCCGGGGGGGCCAGGGAGATACGCAGTATTTT. It is translated as CAISFRGGQGDTQYF.

This clonotype was seen a few times. The rearrangement joins TRBV20-1 to TRBJ2-7, with 8 bases identical to TRBD1. The germline V gene has CDR1 DFQATT and CDR2 SNEGSKA (reference sequence). V gave up 6 bases and J gave up 3 bases; unmatched junction bases: 10. CDR3 length: 14 amino acids. DNA for the CDR3: TGCAGTGCCTCCAGCCTAGGACAGGGCTACGAGCAGTACTTC. Protein: CSASSLGQGYEQYF.

This clonotype appeared many times. The V call is TRBV9, the J call TRBJ2-3; D is unresolved. With 0 bases removed from V and 7 bases from J, the gap between germline ends came to 9 bases. This CDR3 has 13 amino acids. Germline V gene lookup returns CDR1 SGDLS and CDR2 YYNGEE. CDR3: CASSVEVGYTQYF. The CDR3, as DNA: TGTGCCAGCAGCGTAGAGGTCGGATATACGCAGTATTTT.

The chain joins TRBV20-1 to TRBJ2-7; 9 bases are a match to TRBD2. Germline assignment: CDR1 DFQATT and CDR2 SNEGSKA (reference sequence). CDR3 length: 15 amino acids. Trimming took 4 bases from V and 4 from J; bases not matched to a gene: 11. The DNA of the CDR3 is TGCAGTGCTATAAGCGGGGGGCGCATCCTGTACGAGCAGTACTTC. The encoded protein is CSAISGGRILYEQYF.

In this sample, this clonotype turned up a few times. The genes are TRBV6-1 and TRBJ1-4; D is unclear. This CDR3 comprises 14 residues. Germline loops: CDR1 MNHNS, CDR2 SASEGT. V was pared by 6 bases and J by 3 bases, with 11 bases between. The DNA for the CDR3 is TGTGCCAGCAGACCTCCGACGGCTAATGAAAAACTGTTTTTT. Protein product: CASRPPTANEKLFF.

This clonotype has just a few counts. This chain connects TRBV9 to TRBJ1-5, with 9 nucleotides matching TRBD1. CDR3 length: 15 amino acids. Germline V CDR1 and CDR2: SGDLS, YYNGEE. V gave up 5 bases and J gave up 4 bases; unmatched junction bases: 7. CDR3 amino acids: CASRGSGTGNQPQHF. The CDR3, as DNA: TGTGCCAGCAGGGGGTCCGGGACAGGGAATCAGCCCCAGCATTTT.

Many counts were recorded for this clonotype. The CDR3 is CSATPAGGRSYEQFF. The CDR3 bases are TGCAGTGCTACCCCAGCGGGGGGGCGATCCTATGAGCAGTTCTTC. V and J are TRBV20-1 and TRBJ2-1; 10 nucleotides align to TRBD2. The CDR3 is 15 amino acids. Germline V gene data show CDR1 as DFQATT and CDR2 as SNEGSKA (reference sequence). V gave up 4 bases and J gave up 8 bases; unmatched junction bases: 11.

This clonotype came up many times. The chain uses TRBV12-3 or TRBV12-4 and TRBJ1-2; D is possibly TRBD1 (5 bases). The CDR3 covers 13 residues. Trimming shortened V by 5 bases and J by 8 bases, and 15 bases separated the two germline ends. The CDR3 DNA reads TGTGCCAGCAGTCTTCGACAGATGGAGGGCTACACCTTC. It translates to CASSLRQMEGYTF.

This clonotype was detected once. The chain recombines TRBV7-8 with TRBJ2-7; 7 nucleotides align to TRBD2. Trimming took 5 bases from V and 6 from J; bases not matched to a gene: 7. The CDR3 covers 13 residues. CDR1 SGHVS and CDR2 FQNEAQ come from the germline V gene. DNA for the CDR3: TGTGCCAGCAGCATAGACCGCGGGGGCGAGCAGTACTTC. Residues: CASSIDRGGEQYF.

V and J are TRBV20-1 and TRBJ2-7; possibly TRBD1 for D (6 bases). With 0 bases removed from V and 2 bases from J, the gap between germline ends came to 14 bases. CDR1 is DFQATT, CDR2 SNEGSKA, per germline (reference sequence). This CDR3 contains 15 residues. The CDR3 here is CSARDLTGYPYEQYF. For the CDR3, the DNA is TGCAGTGCTAGAGATCTCACAGGGTACCCCTACGAGCAGTACTTC.

This clonotype was picked up a small number of times. The chain employs TRBV20-1 and TRBJ1-5; D gene unclear. V was clipped by 0 bases and J by 9 bases, with 15 bases between them. The CDR3 totals 14 residues. Looked up from germline, CDR1 is DFQATT and CDR2 is SNEGSKA (reference sequence). The CDR3 DNA sequence: TGCAGTGCTAGAGAAGGGCGAGCCGGCCGGCCCCAGCATTTT. Protein: CSAREGRAGRPQHF.

This clonotype was picked up a small number of times. V and J are TRBV7-9 and TRBJ1-1; perhaps TRBD1 as D (5 bases). The V gene's germline CDR1 is SEHNR and CDR2 FQNEAQ (reference sequence). The CDR3 has 14 amino acids. The V gene lost 5 bases and the J gene lost 7 bases, with 17 bases spanning the gap. The CDR3 protein is CASSLAGGAVEAFF. The CDR3 DNA reads as TGTGCCAGCAGCCTTGCTGGGGGTGCAGTTGAAGCTTTCTTT.

This clonotype was seen repeatedly, ten times or more. This chain links TRBV27 with TRBJ2-1; D may be TRBD1 (5 bases). CDR3 length equals 18 residues. Germline values: CDR1 MNHEY, CDR2 SMNVEV (reference sequence). The V gene lost 5 bases and the J gene lost 3 bases, with 23 bases spanning the gap. This chain's CDR3 is CASSPKYWGRPDYNEQFF. The CDR3 coding sequence is TGTGCCAGCAGTCCAAAGTATTGGGGCAGACCGGACTACAATGAGCAGTTCTTC.

Only a few counts were recorded for this clonotype. The chain joins TRBV5-4 to TRBJ2-1, with D perhaps TRBD1 or TRBD2 (5 bases each). Germline CDR1 reads SGHNT; CDR2 reads YYREEE (reference sequence). V was clipped by 4 bases and J by 0 bases, with 11 bases between them. The CDR3 covers 15 residues. The chain's CDR3 is CASSRDASSYNEQFF. CDR3 nucleotide sequence: TGTGCCAGCAGCCGGGACGCCAGCTCCTACAATGAGCAGTTCTTC.

This clonotype showed up just a few times. The chain joins TRBV7-9 to TRBJ1-2, with 7 bases fitting TRBD1. The CDR3 length is 14 residues. The V gene end was trimmed by 5 bases and the J gene end by 8 bases; junction bases not matched to a gene: 11. The germline CDR1 and CDR2 sequences are SEHNR and FQNEAQ (reference sequence). CDR3 residues: CASSPGGLVSGYTF. As DNA, the CDR3 is TGTGCCAGCAGCCCAGGGGGGCTAGTCTCCGGCTACACCTTC.

This clonotype was observed a few times. The rearrangement links TRBV21-1 to TRBJ1-5; TRBD1, the table's D call, lacks a check against the DNA. TRBV21-1 is shown as a pseudogene. This CDR3 spans 14 amino acids. CDR3 amino acids: CASSFWDRDQPQHF. DNA of the CDR3: TGTGCCAGCAGCTTTTGGGACAGGGATCAGCCCCAGCATTTT.

This clonotype was seen at least ten times. This chain joins TRBV12-5 and TRBJ2-2; D unresolved. The V gene's germline CDR1 is LGHNT and CDR2 FRNRAP. The V end was cut by 4 bases, the J end by 4 bases, with 7 bases between. CDR3 length: 13 residues. CDR3: CASGYKITGELFF. CDR3 nucleotides: TGTGCTAGTGGTTATAAGATCACCGGGGAGCTGTTTTTT.

The V and J genes are TRBV20-1 and TRBJ2-1, with TRBD2 identical over 7 bases. In germline, CDR1 is DFQATT, CDR2 SNEGSKA (reference sequence). Unmatched junction bases numbered 16, after V lost 2 bases and J lost 0 bases. This CDR3 comprises 19 residues. The CDR3 loop reads CSARTPGGRATSSYNEQFF. The CDR3 DNA sequence: TGCAGTGCTAGAACCCCGGGCGGGAGAGCTACCAGCTCCTACAATGAGCAGTTCTTC.